This record looks at one T cell receptor beta chain sequence and its context. Per the germline V gene, CDR1 is MDHEN and CDR2 is SYDVKM. V lost 2 bases to trimming and J lost 3 bases, with 7 bases between them. The CDR3 sequence is 13 residues long. This record belongs to a study of long-term antiretroviral therapy in people with HIV. A v3.0 immunoSEQ assay was performed at survey level. The method was immunoSEQ multiplex PCR; TCRdb's version includes in-frame clones alone and lacks a portion of them. The table lists more than 15,000 clones, around 94% of them singletons. The chain is built from TRBV28 and TRBJ1-2; possibly TRBD1 for D (5 bases). Sequencing was performed on unsorted PBMCs, taken roughly 6.2 years after starting antiretroviral therapy. This receptor was taken from a woman between 45 and 65 years old with HIV. The CDR3 DNA reads TGTGCCAGCAGTTTACGCAGGGACTATGGCTACACCTTC. Encoded protein: CASSLRRDYGYTF.